Listed below are T cell receptor beta chains from one sample, sequenced in a study of blood T cell repertoires in COVID-19. Only in-frame clones appear in the TCRdb table, and some are missing; sequencing was by immunoSEQ multiplex PCR. In the table there are 70,000 to 100,000 clones, roughly 90% of which are singletons. Sequencing was performed on peripheral blood. The receptors originated from a woman older than 75 with active or convalescent COVID-19. CDR3s leave out the opening cysteine and the closing phenylalanine or tryptophan. Clone size is shown for a subset of rows, as once, few, many or a class of expanded clone.

clone size	V gene	CDR3 protein
-	TRBV7-2	ASSSHLGQSGDGYT
-	TRBV6-1	ASSDPSSRQADDYNSPLH
-	TRBV29-1	SVERGGREYTEAF
-	TRBV7-2	ASSFDRGETQY
-	TRBV5-1	ASSLRTGGNTEAF
-	TRBV20-1	SASRRNTEAF
-	TRBV19	ASSIFPLTGVGYT
-	TRBV6-6	ASSYSTSYEQY
-	TRBV29-1	SAWGLAGVSDTQY
-	TRBV6-6	ASSRSLVPGNTIY
-	TRBV2	ASSADRVSGGYT
-	TRBV19	ASSPRQGATEAF
-	TRBV6-7	ASSLLPRGNQPQH
-	TRBV7-2	ASSVGLAGRREQF
once	TRBV6-5	ASSYSGGVGTEAF
-	TRBV12-5	ASGFATTSGLYEQY
-	TRBV5-1	ASSLVSREGETQY
-	TRBV28	ASSFLYNEQF
-	TRBV12-5	ASGLAFNTEAF
-	TRBV6-4	ASSATSGGFTDTQY
-	TRBV6-5	ASSYSVSGETQY
-	TRBV4-2	ASSQAVAGDTDTQY